Presented here are 10 T cell receptor beta chains from one specimen sequenced in a study of blood T cell repertoires in COVID-19 (dated by TCRdb to 2020 to 2021). The library was made by the immunoSEQ multiplex PCR assay. Sourced from immuneACCESS, this table was stored by TCRdb with only in-frame sequences that have V and J called. A share of the clones is absent; for the studies checked, an unresolved V gene accounts for under half, and the remainder has no known explanation. The sample table holds 150,000 to 200,000 clones, of which 77% were seen once. The leading ten clones occupy 2.5% to 3% of the sample. Material for sequencing was peripheral blood. These receptors originate from a man aged 70-80 years with acute or convalescent COVID-19.

The gene calls are TRBV11-3 and TRBJ2-1, with TRBD1 as a possible D gene (5 bases). The CDR3 sequence is 15 residues long. From germline, CDR1 is SGHNT and CDR2 YENEEA. V shed 1 base and J shed 5 bases, with 12 bases lying between them. The DNA for the CDR3 is TGTGCCAGCAGCTTAGCCAGGGATGGTGACAATGAGCAGTTCTTC. The encoded protein is CASSLARDGDNEQFF.

Turning to this clone: The junction and the germline gene differ at one end; a read error may be behind it. The rearrangement links TRBV10-1 to TRBJ2-3, with a tentative D call TRBD2 (5 bases). Germline-derived CDR1 and CDR2 are WNHNN and SYGVQD (reference sequence). The CDR3 is 14 amino acids. CDR3 nucleotide sequence: TGCGCCAGCAATGAGGGTTCCCACCCTGAGGCGCAGTATTTT. The encoded protein is CASNEGSHPEAQYF.

This chain connects TRBV19 to TRBJ2-4; TRBD2 aligns across 7 bases. V was clipped by 7 bases and J by 2 bases; unmatched bases: 5. The germline V gene has CDR1 LNHDA and CDR2 SQIVND (reference sequence). The CDR3 spans 14 residues. The CDR3 coding sequence is TGTGCCAGTACCCCGACTAGCTCCAAAAACATTCAGTACTTC. It specifies CASTPTSSKNIQYF.

Notes on this clone: This CDR3 is also generated by other DNA sequences in the sample. The J gene is TRBJ2-7, the V gene TRBV19; 9 bases match TRBD2. The CDR3 is 14 residues long. Germline CDR1 LNHDA, CDR2 SQIVND (reference sequence). The trim removed 2 bases at V and 4 bases at J, leaving 3 bases unmatched. The CDR3: CASSILAGTYEQYF. The CDR3 DNA follows: TGTGCCAGTAGTATACTAGCGGGGACGTACGAGCAGTACTTC. The full variable domain, rest sourced from reference TRBV19 and TRBJ2-7, is DGGITQSPKYLFRKEGQNVTLSCEQNLNHDAMYWYRQDPGQGLRLIYYSQIVNDFQKGDIAEGYSVSREKKESFPLTVTSAQKNPTAFYLCASSILAGTYEQYFGPGTRLTVT.

This clone appeared once. V usage is TRBV6-5 and J usage is TRBJ2-1; 7 nucleotides agree with TRBD2. Germline assignment: CDR1 MNHEY and CDR2 SVGAGI. J gave up 2 bases and V 6 bases, and 7 bases lay outside the gene matches. CDR3 length: 15 residues. In DNA, the CDR3 is TGTGCCAGCAGGATGGCGGGAGTGGCCTACAATGAGCAGTTCTTC. This gives the protein CASRMAGVAYNEQFF.

The V call is TRBV7-2, the J call TRBJ2-7; 8 bases align to TRBD2. The CDR3 consists of 12 residues. Per germline, CDR1 SGHTA and CDR2 FQGNSA. Trimming took 7 bases from V and 3 from J; bases not matched to a gene: 2. The chain's CDR3 is CASNSGDYEQYF. The CDR3 DNA reads as TGTGCCAGCAATAGCGGGGACTACGAGCAGTACTTC. Based on the CDR3 plus reference TRBV7-2 and TRBJ2-7, the full variable domain is GAGVSQSPSNKVTEKGKDVELRCDPISGHTALYWYRQSLGQGLEFLIYFQGNSAPDKSGLPSDRFSAERTGGSVSTLTIQRTQQEDSAVYLCASNSGDYEQYFGPGTRLTVT.

This clone appeared a few times. This chain uses TRBV29-1 with TRBJ2-1; 10 bases fit TRBD2. The J segment lost 7 bases and the V segment lost 4 bases, leaving 7 bases of the junction unmatched. Germline CDR1 SQVTM, CDR2 ANQGSEA. The CDR3 covers 14 residues. CDR3 in DNA: TGCAGCGTTGCGTCTAGCGGGAGAGTGAATGAGCAGTTCTTC. Protein sequence: CSVASSGRVNEQFF.

The chain couples TRBV9 to TRBJ1-6; TRBD1 is a possible D gene (6 bases). Between the trimmed V and J ends, which lost 3 bases and 12 bases, there was a span of 13 bases. Per the germline V gene, CDR1 is SGDLS and CDR2 is YYNGEE. This CDR3 comprises 13 residues. Here the CDR3 DNA reads TGTGCCAGCAGCGAACGGGGCAGGGGACCCCTCCACTTT. Translating it yields CASSERGRGPLHF.

This sequence joins TRBV6-2 or TRBV6-3 and TRBJ2-1; TRBD2 matches at 11 bases. V was clipped by 2 bases and J by 4 bases; unmatched bases: 4. CDR1 and CDR2 from the germline V gene are MNHEY and SVGEGT. The CDR3 contains 16 residues. CDR3 sequence (DNA): TGTGCCAGCAGTTACCAACTAGCGGGGGTGTACAATGAGCAGTTCTTC. Protein sequence: CASSYQLAGVYNEQFF.

The chain links TRBV12-3 or TRBV12-4 to TRBJ1-1; D unclear. The CDR3 covers 11 residues. Trimming pared 3 bases from V and 10 bases from J, leaving 9 bases between. The CDR3 is CASSFSTRAFF. CDR3 coding DNA: TGTGCCAGCAGTTTTTCGACACGAGCTTTCTTT.